Listed here are 8 T cell receptor beta chains from one sample, sequenced in a study of cytomegalovirus exposure and HLA in healthy donors. The PCR ran on 60 Vbeta and 13 Jbeta primers. The data were produced by immunoSEQ multiplex PCR, yet TCRdb's version contains in-frame clones alone and is incomplete. The sample holds roughly 120,000 clones; around three quarters are singletons and the top ten take roughly 2%. Source material: PBMCs. These receptors originate from a man younger than 35 in good health and CMV-seronegative.

The chain joins TRBV9 to TRBJ1-1; weak D call: TRBD1 (6 bases). This CDR3 region has 19 residues. Trimming removed 5 bases from V and 4 bases from J, with 30 bases in between. Looked up from germline, CDR1 is SGDLS and CDR2 is YYNGEE. CDR3: CASSKSTGTSRGVGTEAFF. The CDR3 DNA is TGTGCCAGCAGTAAAAGCACCGGGACATCCCGTGGGGTTGGCACTGAAGCTTTCTTT.

This rearrangement joins TRBV12-5 to TRBJ2-1, with a weak D call TRBD1 (5 bases). The CDR3 totals 14 residues. Trimming removed 6 bases at V and 0 bases at J, with 9 bases between. The germline CDR1 and CDR2 sequences are LGHNT and FRNRAP. The CDR3 reads CASGQGSSYNEQFF. CDR3 DNA: TGTGCTAGTGGCCAGGGTAGCTCCTACAATGAGCAGTTCTTC.

This clone has more than one count but fewer than ten. The gene calls are TRBV7-6 and TRBJ2-7; 9 nucleotides match TRBD2. The CDR3 covers 16 residues. Germline V gene data show CDR1 as SGHVS and CDR2 as FNYEAQ. Trimming took 5 bases from V and 4 from J; bases not matched to a gene: 12. The CDR3 protein is CASSPEAGGQGYEQYF. CDR3 nucleotides: TGTGCCAGCAGCCCAGAGGCGGGAGGGCAAGGTTACGAGCAGTACTTC.

This clone has more than one count but fewer than ten. The chain combines TRBV6-1 with TRBJ1-1, with TRBD1 as a possible D gene (5 bases). The CDR3 spans 14 residues. CDR1 is MNHNS and CDR2 is SASEGT in the germline V gene. V was shortened by 8 bases and J by 0 bases, with 13 bases between the two germline ends. CDR3 protein: CASRWTSMNTEAFF. CDR3 nucleotides: TGTGCCAGCCGATGGACATCCATGAACACTGAAGCTTTCTTT.

V usage is TRBV19 and J usage is TRBJ2-7; D may be TRBD2 (7 bases). This CDR3 contains 15 residues. The germline V and J ends were trimmed by 9 bases and 4 bases, with 22 bases remaining between them. Germline V gene data show CDR1 as LNHDA and CDR2 as SQIVND (reference sequence). The chain's CDR3 is CASSRGAGELYEQYF. In nucleotides, the CDR3 is TGTGCCAGCAGCCGGGGGGCAGGGGAGTTGTACGAGCAGTACTTC.

The V gene is TRBV25-1, the J gene TRBJ1-2, with TRBD1 as a possible D gene (5 bases). With 1 base removed from V and 1 base from J, the gap between germline ends came to 10 bases. The CDR3 is made up of 15 amino acids. Germline CDR1 is MGHDK and CDR2 is SYGVNS. DNA for the CDR3: TGTGCCAGCAGTGAATCTGCAGGGTTTAACTATGGCTACACCTTC. Protein: CASSESAGFNYGYTF.

V gene TRBV7-3 combines with J gene TRBJ2-3; D remains ambiguous. Trimming took 2 bases from V and 6 from J, leaving 6 bases between them. The CDR3 has 12 amino acids. Germline V gene data show CDR1 as SGHTA and CDR2 as FQGTGA. The DNA for the CDR3 is TGTGCCAGCAGCTTATCTCCGGATACGCAGTATTTT. Translated: CASSLSPDTQYF.

This clone was counted between two and nine times. The chain links TRBV4-3 to TRBJ1-1, with a tentative D call TRBD1 (6 bases). V dropped 1 base and J dropped 6 bases, with 21 bases sitting between them. The CDR3 has 17 residues. The germline gives CDR1 LGHNA, CDR2 YSLEER. CDR3 coding DNA: TGCGCCAGCAGCCAAGGAGCAGGGGTAGGGGGTGATCCTGAAGCTTTCTTT. Translated: CASSQGAGVGGDPEAFF.